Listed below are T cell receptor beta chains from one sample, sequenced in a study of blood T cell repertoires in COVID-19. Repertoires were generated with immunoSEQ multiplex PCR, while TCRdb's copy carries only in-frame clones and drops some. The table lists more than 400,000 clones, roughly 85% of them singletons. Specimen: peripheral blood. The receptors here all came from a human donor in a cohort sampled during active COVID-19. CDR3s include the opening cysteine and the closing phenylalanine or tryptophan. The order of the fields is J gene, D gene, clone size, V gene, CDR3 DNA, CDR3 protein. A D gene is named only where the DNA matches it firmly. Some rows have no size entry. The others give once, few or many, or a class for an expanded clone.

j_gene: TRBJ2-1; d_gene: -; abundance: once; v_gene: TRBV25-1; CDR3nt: TGTGCCAGCAGGGAGGGGGGGAGGCTCAATGAGCAGTTCTTC; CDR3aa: CASREGGRLNEQFF
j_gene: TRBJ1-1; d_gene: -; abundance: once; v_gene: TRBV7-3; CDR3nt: TGTGCCAGCAGCTTACACAAGAACACTGAAGCTTTCTTT; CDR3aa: CASSLHKNTEAFF
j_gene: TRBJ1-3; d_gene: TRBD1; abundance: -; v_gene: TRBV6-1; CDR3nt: TGTGCCAGCAGTGAAATCGGGACAGACGGAAACACCATATATTTT; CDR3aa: CASSEIGTDGNTIYF
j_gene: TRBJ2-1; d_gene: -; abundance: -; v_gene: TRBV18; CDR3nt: TGTGCCAGCTCACCTGAAGCGGAGTACAATGAGCAGTTCTTC; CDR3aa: CASSPEAEYNEQFF
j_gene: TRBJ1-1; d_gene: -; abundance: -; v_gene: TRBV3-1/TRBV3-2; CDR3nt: TGTGCCAGCAGCCGCGGGGGAACGGCAAACACTGAAGCTTTCTTT; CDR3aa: CASSRGGTANTEAFF
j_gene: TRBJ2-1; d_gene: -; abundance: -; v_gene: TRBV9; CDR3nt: TGTGCCAGCAGCCCCGGGTGGAATGAGCAGTTCTTC; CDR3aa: CASSPGWNEQFF
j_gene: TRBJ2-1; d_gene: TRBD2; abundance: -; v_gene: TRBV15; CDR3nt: TGTGCCACCAGCAGACCTTCCGTTGGGACTAGGGGGAGTGAGCAGTTCTTC; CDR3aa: CATSRPSVGTRGSEQFF
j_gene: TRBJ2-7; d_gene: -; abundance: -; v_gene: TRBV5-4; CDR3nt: TGTGCCAGCAGCTTGTCGTCACAGGGGGGGCTCGAGCAGTACTTC; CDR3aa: CASSLSSQGGLEQYF
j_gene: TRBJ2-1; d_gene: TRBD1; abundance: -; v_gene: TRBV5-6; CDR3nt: TGTGCCAGCAGCTGGGCTGCCCAGGGGGCGGGATACAATGAGCAGTTCTTC; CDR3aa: CASSWAAQGAGYNEQFF
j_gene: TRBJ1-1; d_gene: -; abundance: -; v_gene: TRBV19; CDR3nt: TGTGCCAGTAGTGTGACAGCGAACACTGAAGCTTTCTTT; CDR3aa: CASSVTANTEAFF
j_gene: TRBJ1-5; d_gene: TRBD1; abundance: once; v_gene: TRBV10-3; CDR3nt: TGTGCCATCAGTGAGAAGTGGACAGGGGGCAATCAGCCCCAGCATTTT; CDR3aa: CAISEKWTGGNQPQHF
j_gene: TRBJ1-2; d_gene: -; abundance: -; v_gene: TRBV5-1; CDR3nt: TGCGCCAGCAGCTTCGCACTAAACTATGGCTACACCTTC; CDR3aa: CASSFALNYGYTF
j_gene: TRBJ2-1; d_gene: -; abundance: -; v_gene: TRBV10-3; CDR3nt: TGTGCCATCAGTGAGGGCGGGGATCCCTACAATGAGCAGTTCTTC; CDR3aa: CAISEGGDPYNEQFF
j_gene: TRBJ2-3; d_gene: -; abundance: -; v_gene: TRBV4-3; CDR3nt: TGCGCCAGCAGCCAAGACAGCGGTTTTAGCACAGATACGCAGTATTTT; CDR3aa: CASSQDSGFSTDTQYF
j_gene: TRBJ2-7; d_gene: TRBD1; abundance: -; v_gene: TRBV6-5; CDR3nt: TGTGCCAGCAGTTACTACAGGGGCGGCAGTGGGTACTTC; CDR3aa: CASSYYRGGSGYF
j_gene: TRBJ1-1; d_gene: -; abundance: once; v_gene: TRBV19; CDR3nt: TGTGCCAGTAGTCGGGGGGGCACTGAAGCTTTCTTT; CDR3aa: CASSRGGTEAFF
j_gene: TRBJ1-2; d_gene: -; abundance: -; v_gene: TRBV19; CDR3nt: TGTGCCAGTAGTATAGACGGACAGAAGAATGGCTACACCTTC; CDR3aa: CASSIDGQKNGYTF
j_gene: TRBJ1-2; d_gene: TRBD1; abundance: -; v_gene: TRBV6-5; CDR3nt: TGTGCCAGCAAGATCAACCCCGGGACAGGGGAAGGCTACACCTTC; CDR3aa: CASKINPGTGEGYTF
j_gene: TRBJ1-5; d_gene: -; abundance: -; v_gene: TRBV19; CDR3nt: TGTGCCAGTAGTATCGGGCCAGTAGGGAGTCAGCCCCAGCATTTT; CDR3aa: CASSIGPVGSQPQHF
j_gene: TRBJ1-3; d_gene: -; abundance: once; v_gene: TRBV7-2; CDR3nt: TGTGCCAGCAGCTTAGACCAGGGGCTAGTGGGAAACACCATATATTTT; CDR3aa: CASSLDQGLVGNTIYF
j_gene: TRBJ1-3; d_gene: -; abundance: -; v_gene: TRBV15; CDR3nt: TGTGCCACCAGCAGAGATTGGGGGGAAGGAAACACCATATATTTT; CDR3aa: CATSRDWGEGNTIYF
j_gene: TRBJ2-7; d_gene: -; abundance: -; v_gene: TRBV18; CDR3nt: TGTGCCAGCTCACCACCAGGCACCAGGGGTTACGAGCAGTACTTC; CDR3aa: CASSPPGTRGYEQYF
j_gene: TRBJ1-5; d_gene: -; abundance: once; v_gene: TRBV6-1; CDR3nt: TGTGCCAGCAGTGAACTGGGGGGTTATAGCAATCAGCCCCAGCATTTT; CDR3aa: CASSELGGYSNQPQHF
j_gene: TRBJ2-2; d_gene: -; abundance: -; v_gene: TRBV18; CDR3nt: TGTGCCAGCTCCCCTACACTAGACGCGGAGCTGTTTTTT; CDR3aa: CASSPTLDAELFF
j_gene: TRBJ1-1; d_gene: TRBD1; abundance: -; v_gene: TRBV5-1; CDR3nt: TGCGCCAGCAGCTTGTCTGCAGGGGGCGAACTAGAAGCTTTCTTT; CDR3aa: CASSLSAGGELEAFF
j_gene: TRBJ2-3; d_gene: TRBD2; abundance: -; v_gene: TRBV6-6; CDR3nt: TGTGCCAGCAGTTCGGCGGGGGGGGCGGGGACGCAGTATTTT; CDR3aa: CASSSAGGAGTQYF
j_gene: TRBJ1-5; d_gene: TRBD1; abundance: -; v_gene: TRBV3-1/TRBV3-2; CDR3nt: TGTGCCAGCAGCCCAATGGGGACAGGGGCTATGGGGCAGCCCCAGCATTTT; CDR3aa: CASSPMGTGAMGQPQHF
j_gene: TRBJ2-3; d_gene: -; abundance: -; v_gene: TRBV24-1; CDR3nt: TGTGCCACCAGTGATCCTAGCACAGATACGCAGTATTTT; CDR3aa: CATSDPSTDTQYF
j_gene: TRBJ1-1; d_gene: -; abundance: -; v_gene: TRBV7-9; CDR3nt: TGTGCCAGAGGACAGATGAACACTGAAGCTTTCTTT; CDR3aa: CARGQMNTEAFF
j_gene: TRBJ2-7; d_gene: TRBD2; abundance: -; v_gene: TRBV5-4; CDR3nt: TGTGCCAGCAGCTTGGAGATAGCGGGGGGCTCCTACGAGCAGTACTTC; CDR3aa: CASSLEIAGGSYEQYF
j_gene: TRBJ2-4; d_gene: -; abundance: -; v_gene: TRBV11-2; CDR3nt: TGTGCCAGCAGCCCCTCGACAGAGCCAAACATTCAGTACTTC; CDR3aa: CASSPSTEPNIQYF
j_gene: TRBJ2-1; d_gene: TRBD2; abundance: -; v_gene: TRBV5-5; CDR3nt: TGTGCCAGCAGCTTGGATAGCGGGAGGTACAATGAGCAGTTCTTC; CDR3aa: CASSLDSGRYNEQFF
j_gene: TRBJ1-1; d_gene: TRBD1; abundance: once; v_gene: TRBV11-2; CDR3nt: TGTGCCAGCAGCACAAGTAGCACAGGGGGTGGAACTGAAGCTTTCTTT; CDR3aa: CASSTSSTGGGTEAFF
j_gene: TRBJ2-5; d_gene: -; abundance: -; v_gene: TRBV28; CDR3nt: TGTGCCAGCAGTCCGTACCAAGAGACCCAGTACTTC; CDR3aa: CASSPYQETQYF
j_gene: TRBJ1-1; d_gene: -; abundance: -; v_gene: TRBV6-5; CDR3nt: TGTGCCAGCAGTTTTTCGTCTAGGACAAAAAACACTGAAGCTTTCTTT; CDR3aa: CASSFSSRTKNTEAFF
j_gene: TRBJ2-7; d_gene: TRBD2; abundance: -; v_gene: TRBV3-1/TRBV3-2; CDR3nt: TGTGCCAGCAGCCCCGGGGGTAGCGGGACCTACGAGCAGTACTTC; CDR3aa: CASSPGGSGTYEQYF
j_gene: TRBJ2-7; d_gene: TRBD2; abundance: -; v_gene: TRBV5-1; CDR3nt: TGCGCCAGCAGCTTGGATATAGCGGGAAACGCCGAGCAGTACTTC; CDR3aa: CASSLDIAGNAEQYF
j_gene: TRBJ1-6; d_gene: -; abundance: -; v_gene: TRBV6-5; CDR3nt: TGTGCCAGCAGTTACCTCCGGGAGGGGGGTTCACCCCTCCACTTT; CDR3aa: CASSYLREGGSPLHF
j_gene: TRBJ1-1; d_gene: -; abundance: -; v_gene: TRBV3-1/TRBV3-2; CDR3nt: TGTGCCAGCAGCCAGAAAGGAGGGGCCACTGAAGCTTTCTTT; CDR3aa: CASSQKGGATEAFF